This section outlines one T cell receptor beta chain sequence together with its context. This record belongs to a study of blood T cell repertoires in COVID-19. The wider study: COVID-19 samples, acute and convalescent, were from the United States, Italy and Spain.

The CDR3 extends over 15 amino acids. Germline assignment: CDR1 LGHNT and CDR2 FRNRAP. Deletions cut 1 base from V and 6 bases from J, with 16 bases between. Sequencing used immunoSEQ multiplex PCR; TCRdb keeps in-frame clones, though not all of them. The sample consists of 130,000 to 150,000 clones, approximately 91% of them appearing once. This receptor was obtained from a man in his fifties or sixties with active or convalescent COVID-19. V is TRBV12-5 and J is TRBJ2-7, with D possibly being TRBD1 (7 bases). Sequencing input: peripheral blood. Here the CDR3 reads CASGLGLGGDSEQYF. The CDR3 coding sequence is TGTGCTAGTGGTTTGGGGTTGGGCGGGGACAGCGAGCAGTACTTC.